These 7 T cell receptor beta chains came from one sample sequenced in a study of blood T cell repertoires in COVID-19. Method: immunoSEQ multiplex PCR; TCRdb's copy keeps in-frame clones and lacks some. The sample contains around 310,000 clones, 85% to 90% of which appear only once. The sequenced material came from peripheral blood. All receptors derive from a woman in her thirties or forties with COVID-19, enrolled during active disease.

V is TRBV4-2 and J is TRBJ2-7, with D possibly matching TRBD1 (6 bases). Germline V lookup: CDR1 LGHNA, CDR2 YNFKEQ. The germline V and J ends were trimmed by 0 bases and 1 base, with 13 bases remaining between them. The CDR3 totals 16 residues. The CDR3 is CASSQDVRQDSYEQYF. CDR3 DNA: TGTGCCAGCAGCCAAGATGTGCGACAGGATTCCTACGAGCAGTACTTC.

The chain has TRBV7-2 and TRBJ2-7; D is possibly TRBD2 (7 bases). The CDR3 contains 18 residues. The V gene lost 2 bases and the J gene lost 5 bases, with 25 bases spanning the gap. Looked up from germline, CDR1 is SGHTA and CDR2 is FQGNSA. CDR3 nucleotide sequence: TGTGCCAGCAGCTTAAAGGGGGGGGCGAAGGTCTCGGCGAACGAGCAGTACTTC. This encodes CASSLKGGAKVSANEQYF.

The chain carries TRBV30 and TRBJ2-3; 11 bases match TRBD2. This CDR3 contains 15 residues. CDR1 is GTSNPN, CDR2 SVGIG, per germline (reference sequence). Unmatched junction bases numbered 3, after V lost 4 bases and J lost 0 bases. In nucleotides, the CDR3 is TGTGCCTGGATAATAGCGGGGGGGAGCACAGATACGCAGTATTTT. It codes for CAWIIAGGSTDTQYF.

This chain links TRBV10-3 with TRBJ1-2, with D possibly being TRBD1 (5 bases). This CDR3 is 15 amino acids long. V shed 0 bases and J shed 4 bases, with 12 bases lying between them. The germline V gene has CDR1 ENHRY and CDR2 SYGVKD. The DNA for the CDR3 is TGTGCCATCAGTGAGTCGAAGACAGACATCTATGGCTACACCTTC. Protein product: CAISESKTDIYGYTF.

The chain has TRBV2 and TRBJ2-7; 7 nucleotides align to TRBD1. Germline lookup yields CDR1 SNHLY and CDR2 FYNNEI. V was clipped by 6 bases and J by 5 bases; unmatched bases: 13. The CDR3 spans 15 residues. Written as DNA, the CDR3 is TGTGCCAGCAGAGGAGCCGAGCGACAGGGTGACGAGCAGTACTTC. This translates into CASRGAERQGDEQYF.

The V and J genes are TRBV3-1 (or the pseudogene TRBV3-2) and TRBJ2-2, with D perhaps matching TRBD2 (5 bases). The CDR3 has 16 residues. The germline CDR1 and CDR2 sequences are LGHDT and YNNKEL (reference sequence). V was shortened by 4 bases and J by 3 bases, with 15 bases between the two germline ends. The CDR3 reads CASSPRGLSDTGELFF. The CDR3, as DNA: TGTGCCAGCAGCCCCCGAGGTCTTAGCGACACCGGGGAGCTGTTTTTT.

This clone occurred a few times. The rearrangement uses TRBV9 and TRBJ2-3; 8 bases fit TRBD2. V lost 1 base to trimming and J lost 4 bases; unmatched junction nucleotides: 8. The V gene's germline CDR1 is SGDLS and CDR2 YYNGEE. The CDR3 is 16 amino acids. The CDR3 is CASSVSREGPADTQYF. The CDR3 DNA reads TGTGCCAGCAGCGTAAGTCGGGAGGGCCCGGCAGATACGCAGTATTTT. The full variable domain, in which reference TRBV9 and TRBJ2-3 provide the parts outside the CDR3, is DSGVTQTPKHLITATGQRVTLRCSPRSGDLSVYWYQQSLDQGLQFLIQYYNGEERAKGNILERFSAQQFPDLHSELNLSSLELGDSALYFCASSVSREGPADTQYFGPGTRLTVL.